This record concerns one T cell receptor beta chain sequence. A much larger clonotype is one base distant, so this may be a read error. These data are taken from a study of blood T cells in healthy people across ages. Trimming shortened V by 7 bases and J by 1 base, and 15 bases separated the two germline ends. The germline V gene has CDR1 MNHEY and CDR2 SVGEGT. CDR3 size: 15 residues. It was with a sample-barcoded 5' primer and a J-beta primer mix that a second PCR of roughly 7 to 12 cycles was run. TCRdb fed the 5' RACE reads into MiXCR, producing one record per CDR3 protein. The data hold about 650,000 distinct CDR3 sequences, with approximately 31% observed a single time.

The source material was blood. The TCR originated in a woman older than 75 in good health. The gene calls are TRBV6-2 or TRBV6-3 and TRBJ2-3; either TRBD1 or TRBD2 may supply D (5 bases each). In DNA form, the CDR3 reads TGTGCCAGCAACGGGGCAGCTGGGGGCACAGATACGCAGTATTTT. Protein sequence: CASNGAAGGTDTQYF.